The clone carrying this T cell receptor beta chain was observed at least ten times. Its antigen is not identified. The V end was cut by 2 bases, the J end by 4 bases, with 12 bases between. There are 14 residues in the CDR3. CDR1 and CDR2 from the germline V gene are GTSNPN and SVGIG (reference sequence). The authors obtained PBMCs from 9 to 10 ml of fresh peripheral blood. These data originate in a study of T cells in Graves' hyperthyroidism and ophthalmopathy. Study information: Blood from the periphery was taken at initial diagnosis, before any treatment.

Study-wide results and limits: In blood, most of the thyroid clonotypes expanded above 0.001 were also present. A 13 V-J model separated ophthalmopathy from stable hyperthyroidism.

It was RNA transcripts that yielded the amplified TCR beta CDR3 regions. The TCR CDR3 was amplified in a first-round RT-PCR using the HTBI primer set. In TCRdb, the multiplex PCR reads were re-called with MiXCR into one record per CDR3 protein. The sample has about 600,000 distinct CDR3 sequences, 12% to 15% seen once. The sample was blood. The chain couples TRBV30 to TRBJ2-1; D not certain. This TCR was sampled from a woman aged 18-29 years with Graves' ophthalmopathy. CDR3 nucleotides: TGTGCCTGGAGTCCGGGCGGAAATTACAATGAGCAGTTCTTC. As protein: CAWSPGGNYNEQFF.